The 13 T cell receptor beta chains below were found in one sample sequenced in a study of identical twins. Each CDR3 protein is one row after TCRdb ran MiXCR on the 5' RACE reads. The data show hundreds of thousands of distinct CDR3 sequences, 8.5% to 9% seen once. These data also featured in a second study, about yellow fever vaccine responses in identical twins.

Source material: PBMCs. These receptors all stem from a woman aged 18-35 years in good health.

The rearrangement joins TRBV9 to TRBJ2-5; unclear D gene. V was cut by 1 base and J by 3 bases, with 4 bases left in between. The germline gives CDR1 SGDLS, CDR2 YYNGEE. The CDR3 runs to 12 residues. CDR3 DNA: TGTGCCAGCAGCGTATCGGAAGAGACCCAGTACTTC. This sequence encodes CASSVSEETQYF.

The table lists this clonotype with a few counts. V and J are TRBV20-1 and TRBJ2-1; D gene uncertain. Germline assignment: CDR1 DFQATT and CDR2 SNEGSKA (reference sequence). The CDR3 has 13 amino acids. Trimming stripped 3 bases from V and 0 bases from J, with 6 bases between. For the CDR3, the DNA is TGCAGTGCTAGGGGCGGCTCCTACAATGAGCAGTTCTTC. This gives the protein CSARGGSYNEQFF.

The J gene is TRBJ2-3, the V gene TRBV11-2, with 7 bases aligning to TRBD2. J gave up 7 bases and V 5 bases, and 6 bases lay outside the gene matches. The CDR3 covers 13 residues. Looked up from germline, CDR1 is SGHAT and CDR2 is FQNNGV. CDR3 coding DNA: TGTGCCAGCAGCCAGCGGGAAACGTATACGCAGTATTTT. As protein: CASSQRETYTQYF.

The chain employs TRBV11-3 and TRBJ2-3; D unclear. CDR1 and CDR2 (germline): SGHNT, YENEEA. V lost 1 base to trimming and J lost 2 bases, with 10 bases between them. This CDR3 region has 15 residues. CDR3 coding DNA: TGTGCCAGCAGCTTAGGGGCACGCCCCACAGATACGCAGTATTTT. This codes for CASSLGARPTDTQYF. The complete variable domain, with remaining parts taken from reference TRBV11-3 and TRBJ2-3, reads EAGVVQSPRYKIIEKKQPVAFWCNPISGHNTLYWYLQNLGQGPELLIRYENEEAVDDSQLPKDRFSAERLKGVDSTLKIQPAELGDSAVYLCASSLGARPTDTQYFGPGTRLTVL.

V is TRBV7-6 and J is TRBJ2-5, with D perhaps matching TRBD2 (5 bases). V shed 1 base and J shed 1 base, with 13 bases lying between them. The V gene's germline CDR1 is SGHVS and CDR2 FNYEAQ. The length of the CDR3 is 16 residues. CDR3 loop: CASSLGTWRFQETQYF. CDR3 in DNA: TGTGCCAGCAGCTTAGGAACCTGGAGGTTCCAAGAGACCCAGTACTTC.

This clonotype came up a few times. V usage is TRBV20-1 and J usage is TRBJ2-7; D unresolved. Trimming took off 3 bases at V and 5 bases at J, with 17 bases between the two ends. The CDR3 extends over 14 amino acids. In germline, CDR1 is DFQATT, CDR2 SNEGSKA (reference sequence). CDR3 sequence reads: CSASVLEFLDEQYF. DNA of the CDR3: TGCAGTGCTAGTGTCCTAGAATTCTTGGACGAGCAGTACTTC.

V usage is TRBV29-1 and J usage is TRBJ1-1, with TRBD1 as a possible D gene (5 bases). The CDR3 extends over 15 amino acids. Trimming pared 5 bases from V and 4 bases from J, leaving 20 bases between. Germline CDR1 reads SQVTM; CDR2 reads ANQGSEA. The CDR3 bases are TGCAGCGTTCCCCTAAGGGGAGGAAATGGCACTGAAGCTTTCTTT. Its translation is CSVPLRGGNGTEAFF.

This clonotype was counted between two and nine times. The chain joins TRBV11-2 to TRBJ2-1; D possibly corresponds to TRBD2 (5 bases). Germline CDR1 is SGHAT and CDR2 is FQNNGV. The CDR3 totals 13 residues. V lost 4 bases to trimming and J lost 7 bases, with 11 bases between them. CDR3: CASSYNTGNEQFF. The CDR3 DNA is TGTGCCAGCAGCTACAACACGGGGAATGAGCAGTTCTTC.

The CDR3 nucleotides read TGCAGTGCTAGGGACAGGAATAGAAACACCATATATTTT. Protein product: CSARDRNRNTIYF. This chain uses TRBV20-1 with TRBJ1-3; 7 positions match TRBD1. The CDR3 is 13 residues long. Germline CDR1 DFQATT, CDR2 SNEGSKA (reference sequence). Trimming cost V 3 bases and J 5 bases; bases outside gene matches: 4.

For this clonotype: A much larger clone differs from this one at a single base, so this may be a read error. This rearrangement joins TRBV10-2 to TRBJ2-1; 9 bases agree with TRBD2. The junction had 11 bases not matched to a gene; V was cut back by 5 bases and J by 3 bases. CDR1 and CDR2 from the germline V gene are WSHSY and SAAADI. CDR3 length equals 17 residues. The CDR3 spells CASSPGLAQSFYNEQFF. For the CDR3, the DNA is TGCGCCAGCAGTCCGGGACTAGCTCAGAGCTTCTACAATGAGCAGTTCTTC.

V usage is TRBV12-3 or TRBV12-4 and J usage is TRBJ1-5, with 9 nucleotides matching TRBD1. The trim removed 5 bases at V and 1 base at J, leaving 6 bases unmatched. CDR3 length: 16 amino acids. CDR3: CASSGTGFGSNQPQHF. The CDR3 DNA reads as TGTGCCAGCAGTGGGACAGGGTTCGGCAGCAATCAGCCCCAGCATTTT.

The DNA of the CDR3 is TGTGCCAGCAGCCATACCAGATTGGGCACAGATACGCAGTATTTT. This gives the protein CASSHTRLGTDTQYF. The gene calls are TRBV11-2 and TRBJ2-3, with D uncertain. Germline CDR1 and CDR2: SGHAT and FQNNGV. V dropped 5 bases and J dropped 1 base, with 13 bases sitting between them. The CDR3 contains 15 residues.

This clonotype was seen only a few times. This chain connects TRBV14 to TRBJ2-7; 12 bases align to TRBD2. J was trimmed by 3 bases and V by 1 base; bases with no gene match: 7. The CDR3 covers 17 residues. Germline V gene sequence: CDR1 SGHDN, CDR2 FVKESK. CDR3 in DNA: TGTGCCAGCAGCCAAGCCTGGGCACTAGCGGGAGGCTACGAGCAGTACTTC. This codes for CASSQAWALAGGYEQYF.